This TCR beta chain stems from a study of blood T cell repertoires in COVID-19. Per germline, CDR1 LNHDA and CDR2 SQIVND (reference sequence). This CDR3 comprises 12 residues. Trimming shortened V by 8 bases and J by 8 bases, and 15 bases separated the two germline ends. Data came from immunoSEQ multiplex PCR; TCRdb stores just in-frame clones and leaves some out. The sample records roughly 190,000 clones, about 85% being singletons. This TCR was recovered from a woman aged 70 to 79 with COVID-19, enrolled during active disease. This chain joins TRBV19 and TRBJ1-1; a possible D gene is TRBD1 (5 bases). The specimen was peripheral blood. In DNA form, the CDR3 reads TGTGCCAGTCTGGGGGGGAGCAGGGAAGCTTTCTTT. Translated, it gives CASLGGSREAFF.